The subject of this entry is one T cell receptor beta chain. Its antigen is unknown. No much larger clonotype is one base removed from it; base qualities were not supplied. This entry belongs to a study of response to subunit inactivated influenza vaccine (dated by TCRdb to 2017 to 2018). For context, the study as a whole: Deep quantitative profiling of the T cell receptor repertoire was used in the study to follow responses to a trivalent subunit inactivated influenza vaccine.

What the authors observed across the whole study: The authors proposed that each seasonal influenza vaccination may bring in only a limited number of new T cells.

The library was produced with RT-PCR. These reads were obtained on an Illumina HiSeq 2500. TCRdb trimmed the raw reads at Q25, called clones with MiXCR and kept productive beta chains. Merged by CDR3 protein, the rows form single entries marked with the most common genes and DNA. The sample table records hundreds of thousands of distinct CDR3 sequences; more than 15% of these occur just once. The top ten constitute 11% of the sample. The germline V end is reduced by 5 bases and the J end by 2 bases; junction bases left unmatched: 5. Sequences SGHRS (CDR1) and YFSETQ (CDR2) are obtained from the germline V gene. The cysteine opens and the phenylalanine closes a CDR3 of 14 amino acids. Only the CDR3 DNA stays, 42 bases, in frame from base 1.

The source was PBMCs from blood, collected approximately 12 days after vaccination. This TCR was recovered from a man aged 50 or older who received an inactivated influenza vaccine. Donor details come from another sample of the same person, matched by shared clones. The chain employs TRBV5-1 and TRBJ1-1; 8 middle bases align to TRBD1. The CDR3: CASRWDRRNTEAFF. The sequenced DNA: TGCGCCAGCAGGTGGGACAGGCGAAACACTGAAGCTTTCTTT.